These 16 T cell receptor beta chains were all obtained from the same sample, sequenced in a study of PD-L1 blockade in urothelial cancer. Regarding time point: peripheral blood 6 weeks after treatment start. Sequencing used immunoSEQ multiplex PCR; TCRdb keeps in-frame clones, though not all of them. This sample has about 120,000 clones; roughly 91% occur once, and the top ten carry under 2%. Source: PBMCs, taken around atezolizumab (anti-PD-L1) treatment. The receptor source for this set is a man aged 55 to 69 with urothelial cancer.

The chain combines TRBV7-2 with TRBJ2-1, with a tentative D call TRBD2 (5 bases). Trimming stripped 10 bases from V and 6 bases from J, with 16 bases between. The CDR3 is 13 residues long. Germline V gives CDR1 SGHTA, CDR2 FQGNSA. The CDR3 nucleotides read TGTGCCACTAACATTCCCGGGGTCAATGAGCAGTTCTTC. Encoded protein: CATNIPGVNEQFF.

The chain employs TRBV2 and TRBJ1-6, with 9 nucleotides matching TRBD1. In germline, CDR1 is SNHLY, CDR2 FYNNEI. The CDR3 loop spans 16 amino acids. V trimming: 3 bases; J trimming: 5 bases; junction bases outside the gene matches: 5. The CDR3 region has the DNA TGTGCCAGCAGTGATGTCGGGACAGGGAATAATTCACCCCTCCACTTT. It yields the protein CASSDVGTGNNSPLHF.

The V gene is TRBV2, the J gene TRBJ1-4, with D tentatively TRBD1 (6 bases). The CDR3 totals 15 residues. CDR1 is SNHLY and CDR2 is FYNNEI in the germline V gene. Between the trimmed V and J ends, which lost 5 bases and 4 bases, there was a span of 14 bases. The CDR3 DNA sequence: TGTGCCAGCAGTCAGAACAGGGAGCATAATGAAAAACTGTTTTTT. It codes for CASSQNREHNEKLFF. Full variable domain (remainder filled in from reference TRBV2 and TRBJ1-4): EPEVTQTPSHQVTQMGQEVILRCVPISNHLYFYWYRQILGQKVEFLVSFYNNEISEKSEIFDDQFSVERPDGSNFTLKIRSTKLEDSAMYFCASSQNREHNEKLFFGSGTQLSVL.

The V call is TRBV6-5, the J call TRBJ1-1; D gene ambiguous. The CDR3 extends over 14 amino acids. The germline V and J ends were trimmed by 7 bases and 0 bases, with 12 bases remaining between them. Looked up from germline, CDR1 is MNHEY and CDR2 is SVGAGI. The CDR3 DNA reads as TGTGCCAGCAATAACCCCGGAGTGAACACTGAAGCTTTCTTT. This gives the protein CASNNPGVNTEAFF.

The V and J genes are TRBV28 and TRBJ1-1; D gene unclear. The CDR3 contains 13 residues. Germline loops: CDR1 MDHEN, CDR2 SYDVKM. Trimming shortened V by 2 bases and J by 2 bases, and 6 bases separated the two germline ends. The CDR3 here is CASSLSGNTEAFF. The CDR3, as DNA: TGTGCCAGCAGTTTAAGTGGCAACACTGAAGCTTTCTTT.

The rearrangement links TRBV28 to TRBJ2-7; D is unresolved. Germline V gene data show CDR1 as MDHEN and CDR2 as SYDVKM. The ends were cut back, 4 bases at V and 3 bases at J, with 4 bases in the middle. The CDR3 consists of 11 residues. The CDR3 DNA reads TGTGCCAGCAGTTCACTCTACGAGCAGTACTTC. This codes for CASSSLYEQYF.

The gene calls are TRBV7-9 and TRBJ1-1, with D possibly being TRBD1 (6 bases). The V and J ends lost 2 bases and 0 bases respectively, with 10 bases between them. CDR1 is SEHNR, CDR2 FQNEAQ, per germline (reference sequence). The CDR3 is 15 amino acids. CDR3 amino acids: CASSLLDSLNTEAFF. As DNA, the CDR3 is TGTGCCAGCAGCTTATTGGACAGCCTGAACACTGAAGCTTTCTTT. Looking up the rest from reference TRBV7-9 and TRBJ1-1 gives the full variable domain: DTGVSQNPRHKITKRGQNVTFRCDPISEHNRLYWYRQTLGQGPEFLTYFQNEAQLEKSRLLSDRFSAERPKGSFSTLEIQRTEQGDSAMYLCASSLLDSLNTEAFFGQGTRLTVV.

CDR3 protein: CASSLRDRGRADTQYF. The CDR3 DNA is TGTGCCAGCAGCCTGAGGGACAGGGGGCGCGCAGATACGCAGTATTTT. The chain couples TRBV5-6 to TRBJ2-3, with 12 bases aligning to TRBD1. The ends lost 4 bases at V and 4 bases at J; junction bases unmatched: 7. The V gene's germline CDR1 is SGHDT and CDR2 YYEEEE. The CDR3 totals 16 residues.

This clone was detected once. The J gene is TRBJ2-5, the V gene TRBV28, with 7 bases aligning to TRBD2. Germline V gene sequence: CDR1 MDHEN, CDR2 SYDVKM. V shed 2 bases, J shed 0 bases, and the junction held 6 bases outside the gene matches. This CDR3 comprises 16 residues. The CDR3 loop reads CASSLTGLGHQETQYF. The CDR3 bases are TGTGCCAGCAGTTTAACTGGACTAGGGCACCAAGAGACCCAGTACTTC.

V is TRBV29-1 and J is TRBJ2-7; D possibly corresponds to TRBD1 (8 bases). Germline CDR1 SQVTM, CDR2 ANQGSEA. V lost 7 bases, J lost 4 bases, and 20 bases lay in between. The CDR3 contains 14 residues. The chain's CDR3 is CSALGDRRGYEQYF. The CDR3 nucleotides read TGCAGCGCCCTCGGGGACAGGCGGGGGTACGAGCAGTACTTC.

The rearrangement uses TRBV10-3 and TRBJ1-5; 9 bases are a match to TRBD1. The J segment lost 1 base and the V segment lost 0 bases, leaving 4 bases of the junction unmatched. The CDR3 covers 17 residues. Germline V lookup: CDR1 ENHRY, CDR2 SYGVKD. As DNA, the CDR3 is TGTGCCATCAGTGAGTCTGTGACAGGGGGGAGCAATCAGCCCCAGCATTTT. This sequence encodes CAISESVTGGSNQPQHF.

The chain combines TRBV28 with TRBJ1-5; TRBD1 aligns across 9 bases. There are 13 residues in the CDR3. The V segment lost 6 bases and the J segment 7 bases; nucleotides outside the gene matches: 4. Per germline, CDR1 MDHEN and CDR2 SYDVKM. The CDR3 spells CASRTGGVQPQHF. As DNA, the CDR3 is TGTGCCAGCAGGACAGGGGGAGTCCAGCCCCAGCATTTT. Variable domain in full (rest from reference TRBV28 and TRBJ1-5): DVKVTQSSRYLVKRTGEKVFLECVQDMDHENMFWYRQDPGLGLRLIYFSYDVKMKEKGDIPEGYSVSREKKERFSLILESASTNQTSMYLCASRTGGVQPQHFGDGTRLSIL.

The chain uses TRBV10-3 and TRBJ2-1, with 11 bases aligning to TRBD1. Germline V CDR1 and CDR2: ENHRY, SYGVKD. There are 16 residues in the CDR3. Trimming took 0 bases from V and 7 from J; bases not matched to a gene: 5. The CDR3 reads CAISESWTGGGNEQFF. The CDR3 DNA follows: TGTGCCATCAGTGAGTCTTGGACAGGGGGCGGGAATGAGCAGTTCTTC.

The chain joins TRBV7-2 to TRBJ2-7; 14 nucleotides line up with TRBD2. Per the germline V gene, CDR1 is SGHTA and CDR2 is FQGNSA. The CDR3 is made up of 15 amino acids. The J segment lost 3 bases and the V segment lost 7 bases, leaving 5 bases of the junction unmatched. The chain's CDR3 is CASTRGTSGGYEQYF. The DNA of the CDR3 is TGTGCCAGCACCCGAGGGACTAGCGGGGGCTACGAGCAGTACTTC. Full variable domain (missing parts from reference TRBV7-2 and TRBJ2-7): GAGVSQSPSNKVTEKGKDVELRCDPISGHTALYWYRQSLGQGLEFLIYFQGNSAPDKSGLPSDRFSAERTGGSVSTLTIQRTQQEDSAVYLCASTRGTSGGYEQYFGPGTRLTVT.

The chain has TRBV12-5 and TRBJ1-1; perhaps TRBD1 as D (5 bases). V was clipped by 4 bases and J by 4 bases, with 13 bases between them. Germline V lookup: CDR1 LGHNT, CDR2 FRNRAP. This CDR3 region has 14 residues. The CDR3 nucleotides are TGTGCTAGTGGTTATAGCGGGGCGCCCACTGAAGCTTTCTTT. Translating gives CASGYSGAPTEAFF.

The chain employs TRBV7-9 and TRBJ2-5, with 9 bases fitting TRBD1. The germline CDR1 and CDR2 sequences are SEHNR and FQNEAQ (reference sequence). This CDR3 has 15 amino acids. The V gene end was trimmed by 8 bases and the J gene end by 2 bases; junction bases not matched to a gene: 9. In nucleotides, the CDR3 is TGTGCCAGCGATCCGGGACAGGGCTCACAAGAGACCCAGTACTTC. It codes for CASDPGQGSQETQYF. Combining the CDR3 with reference TRBV7-9 and TRBJ2-5 gives the whole variable domain DTGVSQNPRHKITKRGQNVTFRCDPISEHNRLYWYRQTLGQGPEFLTYFQNEAQLEKSRLLSDRFSAERPKGSFSTLEIQRTEQGDSAMYLCASDPGQGSQETQYFGPGTRLLVL.